One sample yielded the 21 T cell receptor beta chains listed below, sequenced in a study of T-cell memory formation after mild COVID-19. Each CDR3 protein is one row after TCRdb ran MiXCR on the 5' RACE reads. Altogether approximately 290,000 distinct CDR3 sequences are present, just under 20% being singletons, with the ten largest covering under 25%. Specimen: PBMCs or a T cell subset sorted from them (not recorded which). The origin of the receptors is a man aged 18 to 29 who had mild COVID-19 (a few samples of this study predate the infection). Cell type and time point are not known.

This chain links TRBV7-2 with TRBJ2-1; D unresolved. Per the germline V gene, CDR1 is SGHTA and CDR2 is FQGNSA. The CDR3 sequence is 13 residues long. Trimming stripped 1 base from V and 10 bases from J, with 11 bases between. The CDR3, as DNA: TGTGCCAGCAGCTTAGGGCTGAATGACGAGCAGTTCTTC. This codes for CASSLGLNDEQFF.

In its sample, this clonotype was seen many times. CDR3 sequence reads: CASSLRANQPQHF. For the CDR3, the DNA is TGTGCCAGCAGTCTCAGGGCTAATCAGCCCCAGCATTTT. The gene calls are TRBV12-3 or TRBV12-4 and TRBJ1-5; perhaps TRBD1 as D (5 bases). Between the trimmed V and J ends, which lost 5 bases and 4 bases, there was a span of 9 bases. The CDR3 is 13 amino acids.

This clonotype was picked up a small number of times. J is TRBJ1-6 and V is TRBV13; the D is unclear. Germline V gives CDR1 PRHDT, CDR2 FYEKMQ (reference sequence). Trimming cost V 0 bases and J 7 bases, with 7 bases left between them. The CDR3 totals 14 residues. The CDR3 region is CASSLGIANSPLHF. CDR3 nucleotides: TGTGCCAGCAGCTTAGGAATTGCGAATTCACCCCTCCACTTT. Looking up the rest from reference TRBV13 and TRBJ1-6 gives the full variable domain: AAGVIQSPRHLIKEKRETATLKCYPIPRHDTVYWYQQGPGQDPQFLISFYEKMQSDKGSIPDRFSAQQFSDYHSELNMSSLELGDSALYFCASSLGIANSPLHFGNGTRLTVT.

The chain joins TRBV4-3 to TRBJ1-4; D is unresolved. The CDR3 contains 16 residues. Germline V gene data show CDR1 as LGHNA and CDR2 as YSLEER. Trimming removed 1 base from V and 6 bases from J, with 15 bases in between. This CDR3 is CASSQAGGVHHEKLFF. CDR3 bases: TGCGCCAGCAGCCAAGCAGGAGGAGTCCATCATGAAAAACTGTTTTTT.

This clonotype was recorded many times. The chain has TRBV29-1 and TRBJ1-1; D ambiguous. The CDR3 is 13 amino acids. Germline V gene lookup returns CDR1 SQVTM and CDR2 ANQGSEA. Trimming removed 2 bases at V and 1 base at J, with 8 bases between. CDR3 bases: TGCAGCGTTGAAAAACCGGAGAACACTGAAGCTTTCTTT. The encoded protein is CSVEKPENTEAFF. Complete variable domain (other parts from reference TRBV29-1 and TRBJ1-1): SAVISQKPSRDICQRGTSLTIQCQVDSQVTMMFWYRQQPGQSLTLIATANQGSEATYESGFVIDKFPISRPNLTFSTLTVSNMSPEDSSIYLCSVEKPENTEAFFGQGTRLTVV.

The V call is TRBV5-1, the J call TRBJ1-5, with no clear D. Trimming took off 0 bases at V and 5 bases at J, with 12 bases between the two ends. The length of the CDR3 is 15 residues. Germline CDR1 is SGHRS and CDR2 is YFSETQ. CDR3 sequence reads: CASSLENSRDQPQHF. The CDR3 nucleotides read TGCGCCAGCAGCTTGGAGAACTCCCGGGATCAGCCCCAGCATTTT.

Ten or more counts support this clonotype. The chain joins TRBV24-1 to TRBJ2-3, with unresolved D. V lost 6 bases to trimming and J lost 6 bases, with 12 bases between them. This CDR3 has 13 amino acids. Germline V gene data show CDR1 as KGHDR and CDR2 as SFDVKD. The CDR3 here is CATSRPVADTQYF. Written as DNA, the CDR3 is TGTGCCACCAGTAGACCCGTCGCGGATACGCAGTATTTT.

The CDR3 sequence is CASSLVGGGVETQYF. The DNA of the CDR3 is TGCGCCAGCAGCTTGGTCGGCGGGGGAGTAGAGACCCAGTACTTC. This sequence joins TRBV5-1 and TRBJ2-5, with 7 bases aligning to TRBD2. This CDR3 contains 15 residues. V gave up 0 bases and J gave up 4 bases; unmatched junction bases: 6. The germline V gene has CDR1 SGHRS and CDR2 YFSETQ. Filled out from reference TRBV5-1 and TRBJ2-5, the complete variable domain reads KAGVTQTPRYLIKTRGQQVTLSCSPISGHRSVSWYQQTPGQGLQFLFEYFSETQRNKGNFPGRFSGRQFSNSRSEMNVSTLELGDSALYLCASSLVGGGVETQYFGPGTRLLVL.

The V gene is TRBV25-1, the J gene TRBJ2-2; 7 positions match TRBD2. V was pared by 3 bases and J by 6 bases, with 4 bases of the junction left unmatched. Germline CDR1 MGHDK, CDR2 SYGVNS. The CDR3 extends over 14 amino acids. As DNA, the CDR3 is TGTGCCAGCAGTGAGGCGGGGGAGGCCGGGGAGCTGTTTTTT. It yields the protein CASSEAGEAGELFF.

This clonotype was detected a few times. The chain employs TRBV7-2 and TRBJ2-7; possible D gene TRBD1, 5 bases. CDR3 length: 13 amino acids. Germline CDR1 reads SGHTA; CDR2 reads FQGNSA. With 7 bases removed from V and 4 bases from J, the gap between germline ends came to 14 bases. DNA for the CDR3: TGTGCCAGCACCCTGACAGCCCCGTACGAGCAGTACTTC. Translating gives CASTLTAPYEQYF. The full variable domain, rest sourced from reference TRBV7-2 and TRBJ2-7, is GAGVSQSPSNKVTEKGKDVELRCDPISGHTALYWYRQSLGQGLEFLIYFQGNSAPDKSGLPSDRFSAERTGGSVSTLTIQRTQQEDSAVYLCASTLTAPYEQYFGPGTRLTVT.

This clonotype was seen only a few times. The chain has TRBV27 and TRBJ2-3; D is undetermined. Germline CDR1 is MNHEY and CDR2 is SMNVEV (reference sequence). V was trimmed by 0 bases and J by 8 bases, leaving 6 bases between them. CDR3 size: 12 residues. DNA of the CDR3: TGTGCCAGCAGTTTATCGATGGGTACGCAGTATTTT. Translation gives CASSLSMGTQYF.

This clonotype occurred a few times. V and J are TRBV4-1 and TRBJ1-1; TRBD1 might be the D (5 bases). Germline values: CDR1 MGHRA, CDR2 YSYEKL. CDR3 length equals 13 residues. V was shortened by 0 bases and J by 11 bases, with 13 bases between the two germline ends. This CDR3 is CASSQEGGERAFF. The CDR3 nucleotides read TGCGCCAGCAGCCAAGAGGGGGGAGAGAGGGCTTTCTTT.

The chain is built from TRBV6-5 and TRBJ1-2; perhaps TRBD1 as D (6 bases). V lost 3 bases and J 6 bases, leaving 11 bases between the germline ends. The CDR3 totals 13 residues. Germline CDR1 reads MNHEY; CDR2 reads SVGAGI. This chain's CDR3 is CASSYPGDNGYTF. DNA for the CDR3: TGTGCCAGCAGTTATCCAGGGGATAATGGCTACACCTTC.

This clonotype was detected a few times. V is TRBV7-9 and J is TRBJ1-2, with D unclear. The CDR3 length is 13 residues. V was cut by 5 bases and J by 4 bases, with 11 bases left in between. The germline V gene encodes CDR1 SEHNR and CDR2 FQNEAQ (reference sequence). CDR3 residues: CASSPPGSYGYTF. CDR3 in DNA: TGTGCCAGCAGCCCACCCGGGAGCTATGGCTACACCTTC.

This clonotype occurred a few times. The CDR3 sequence: CASSVVAGGASYGYTF. DNA for the CDR3: TGTGCCAGCAGCGTAGTTGCAGGGGGCGCGTCCTATGGCTACACCTTC. This rearrangement joins TRBV9 to TRBJ1-2; 8 nucleotides agree with TRBD1. The CDR3 length is 16 residues. The germline gives CDR1 SGDLS, CDR2 YYNGEE. J was trimmed by 4 bases and V by 0 bases; bases with no gene match: 8.

In this sample, this clonotype turned up a few times. CDR3 bases: TGTGCCAGCAGCAGGTCCGGGACCTACGAGCAGTACTTC. This encodes CASSRSGTYEQYF. The J gene is TRBJ2-7, the V gene TRBV11-1; perhaps TRBD2 as D (5 bases). The germline V gene has CDR1 SGHAT and CDR2 FQDESV (reference sequence). Deletions cut 5 bases from V and 2 bases from J, with 10 bases between. The CDR3 is made up of 13 amino acids.

This clonotype has a count of ten or more. The chain uses TRBV5-1 and TRBJ1-4; no clear D gene. CDR3 length equals 13 residues. CDR1 and CDR2 from the germline V gene are SGHRS and YFSETQ. Trimming pared 1 base from V and 6 bases from J, leaving 7 bases between. Written as DNA, the CDR3 is TGCGCCAGCAGCTTGATCCGTGATGAAAAACTGTTTTTT. Protein: CASSLIRDEKLFF.

The genes are TRBV7-2 and TRBJ2-7; D is tentatively TRBD1 or TRBD2 (5 bases each). V lost 5 bases and J lost 5, with 16 bases in between. CDR3 length equals 14 residues. The germline V gene has CDR1 SGHTA and CDR2 FQGNSA. The CDR3 DNA sequence: TGTGCCAGCAGCCCCTCGACGAGGGGCGACGAGCAGTACTTC. The encoded protein is CASSPSTRGDEQYF.

In its sample, this clonotype was seen a few times. The gene calls are TRBV6-1 and TRBJ1-1, with a weak D call TRBD1 (6 bases). The germline V gene encodes CDR1 MNHNS and CDR2 SASEGT. Trimming pared 0 bases from V and 11 bases from J, leaving 19 bases between. The length of the CDR3 is 15 residues. CDR3 loop: CASSEAGRGQSDAFF. Here the CDR3 DNA reads TGTGCCAGCAGTGAAGCAGGCAGGGGCCAAAGTGACGCTTTCTTT.

The chain links TRBV15 to TRBJ1-3; a weak D match, TRBD1 (6 bases). The V end lost 1 base, the J end lost 0 bases, and 16 bases lay between the germline ends. CDR3 length: 18 residues. Germline assignment: CDR1 LNHNV and CDR2 YYDKDF (reference sequence). CDR3 DNA: TGTGCCACCAGCAGAGGATTGACAGGCGCCTTCTCTGGAAACACCATATATTTT. This translates into CATSRGLTGAFSGNTIYF.

V usage is TRBV28 and J usage is TRBJ1-6; TRBD1 matches 12 bases. This CDR3 is built from 17 residues. Unmatched junction bases numbered 10, after V lost 4 bases and J lost 9 bases. Per the germline V gene, CDR1 is MDHEN and CDR2 is SYDVKM. This chain's CDR3 is CASSSLGTGGASSPLHF. CDR3 sequence (DNA): TGTGCCAGCAGTTCTCTCGGGACAGGGGGCGCGTCTTCACCCCTCCACTTT.